One sample yielded the 2 T cell receptor beta chains listed below, sequenced in a study of control samples from healthy donors and cancer patients. TCRdb's copy holds only in-frame clones and misses some; the assay was immunoSEQ multiplex PCR. The sample holds approximately 70,000 clones, about 83% seen once. The sequencing input was blood. The receptor set was obtained from a man aged 55 to 70 in good health.

This clone is medium-sized within its sample. In DNA, the CDR3 is TGTGCCAGCAGCTTAATTGTAGCGGGAGTTTCCGAGCAGTACTTC. It encodes CASSLIVAGVSEQYF. The rearrangement joins TRBV7-6 to TRBJ2-7; 9 positions agree with TRBD2. The CDR3 spans 15 residues. V was clipped by 2 bases and J by 6 bases; unmatched bases: 8. In germline, CDR1 is SGHVS, CDR2 FNYEAQ.

The chain recombines TRBV7-2 with TRBJ2-1, with 10 nucleotides matching TRBD2. V shed 1 base and J 9 bases; nucleotides not matched to a gene: 6. CDR3 length equals 15 residues. The germline V gene encodes CDR1 SGHTA and CDR2 FQGNSA. CDR3 residues: CASSLVTSGKAEQFF. CDR3 bases: TGTGCCAGCAGCTTAGTTACTAGCGGGAAGGCTGAGCAGTTCTTC.